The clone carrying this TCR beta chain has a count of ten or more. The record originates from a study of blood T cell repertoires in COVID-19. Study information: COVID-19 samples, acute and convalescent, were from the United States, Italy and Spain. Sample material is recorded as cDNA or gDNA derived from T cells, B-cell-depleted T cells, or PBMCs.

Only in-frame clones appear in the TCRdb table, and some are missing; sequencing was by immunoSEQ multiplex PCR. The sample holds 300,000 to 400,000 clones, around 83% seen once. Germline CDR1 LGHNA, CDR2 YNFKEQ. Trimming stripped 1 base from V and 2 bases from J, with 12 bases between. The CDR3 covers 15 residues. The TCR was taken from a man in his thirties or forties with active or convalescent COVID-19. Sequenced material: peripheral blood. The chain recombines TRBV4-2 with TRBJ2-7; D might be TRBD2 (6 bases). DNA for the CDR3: TGTGCCAGCAGCCAAGGTCGGGAGAGCCCCTACGAGCAGTACTTC. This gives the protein CASSQGRESPYEQYF.